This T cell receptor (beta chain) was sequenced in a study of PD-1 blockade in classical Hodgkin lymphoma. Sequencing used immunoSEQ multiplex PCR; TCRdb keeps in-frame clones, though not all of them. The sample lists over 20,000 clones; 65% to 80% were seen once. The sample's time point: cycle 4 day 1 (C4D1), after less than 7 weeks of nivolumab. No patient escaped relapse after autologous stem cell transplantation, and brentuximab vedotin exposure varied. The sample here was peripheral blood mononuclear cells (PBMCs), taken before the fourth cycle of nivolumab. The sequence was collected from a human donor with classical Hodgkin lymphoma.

Here the CDR3 reads CASSVDSELGTQYF. Written as DNA, the CDR3 is TGTGCCAGCAGCGTAGATTCAGAGCTAGGTACGCAGTATTTT. The rearrangement uses TRBV9 and TRBJ2-3; D gene uncertain. The CDR3 is 14 residues long. Germline CDR1 is SGDLS and CDR2 is YYNGEE. Trimming removed 0 bases at V and 8 bases at J, with 13 bases between.